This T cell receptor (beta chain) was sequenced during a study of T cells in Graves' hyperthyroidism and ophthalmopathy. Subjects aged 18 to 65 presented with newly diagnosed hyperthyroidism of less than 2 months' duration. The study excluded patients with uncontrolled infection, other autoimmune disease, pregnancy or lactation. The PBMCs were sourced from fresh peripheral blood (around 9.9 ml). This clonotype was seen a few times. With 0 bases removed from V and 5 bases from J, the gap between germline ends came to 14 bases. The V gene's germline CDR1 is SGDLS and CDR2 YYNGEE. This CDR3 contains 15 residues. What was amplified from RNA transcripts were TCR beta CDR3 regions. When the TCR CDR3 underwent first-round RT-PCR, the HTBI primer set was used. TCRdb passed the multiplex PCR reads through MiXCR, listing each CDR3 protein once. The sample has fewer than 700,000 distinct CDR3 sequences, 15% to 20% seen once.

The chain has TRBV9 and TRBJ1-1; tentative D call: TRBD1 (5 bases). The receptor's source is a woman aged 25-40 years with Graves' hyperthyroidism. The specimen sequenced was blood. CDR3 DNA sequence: TGTGCCAGCAGCGTAGGACGGGGACCAGGAACTGAAGCTTTCTTT. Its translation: CASSVGRGPGTEAFF.